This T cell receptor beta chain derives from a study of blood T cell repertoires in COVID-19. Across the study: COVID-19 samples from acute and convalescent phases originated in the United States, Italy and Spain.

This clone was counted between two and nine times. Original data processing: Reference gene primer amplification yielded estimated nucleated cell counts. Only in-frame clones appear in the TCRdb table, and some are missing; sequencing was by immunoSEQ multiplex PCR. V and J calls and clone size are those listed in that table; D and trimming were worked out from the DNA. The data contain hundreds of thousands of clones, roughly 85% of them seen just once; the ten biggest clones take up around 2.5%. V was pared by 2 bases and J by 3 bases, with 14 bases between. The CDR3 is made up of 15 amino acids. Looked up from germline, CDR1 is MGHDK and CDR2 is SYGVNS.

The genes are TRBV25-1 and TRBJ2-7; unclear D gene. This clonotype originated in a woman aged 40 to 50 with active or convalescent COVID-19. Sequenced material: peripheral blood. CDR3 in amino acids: CASSEIDGAGYEQYF. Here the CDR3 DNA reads TGTGCCAGCAGTGAAATCGATGGCGCAGGCTACGAGCAGTACTTC.